This T cell receptor (beta chain) was profiled in a study of neurological immune-mediated disorders. CDR1 and CDR2 (germline): SGHTA, FQGNSA. The CDR3 is 15 residues long. Regarding this clonotype: One junction end does not reproduce the germline sequence, and a read error may be involved.

TCRdb re-called the 5' RACE reads through MiXCR, storing one row per CDR3 protein. This table holds around 16,000 distinct CDR3 sequences, roughly 14% found once. Sequencing input: PBMCs. The sequence derives from a man in his 60s with HTLV-1-associated myelopathy (HAM/TSP). V gene TRBV7-2 combines with J gene TRBJ2-2; D is possibly TRBD1 (7 bases). CDR3 nucleotides: TGTGACAGCAGCAAGACCAGGGGGGACACCGAGGAGCTGTTTTTT. It translates to CDSSKTRGDTEELFF.